This T cell receptor beta chain was retrieved from a study of identifying expanded T cells in peripheral blood. Study-level points and caveats: Across healthy donors, higher total template counts meant significantly greater roughly two-week count variance. Technical replicates showed about 1.1 changed clones; two weeks roughly 16; four weeks 19.

During the collection period, no donor immune events like infections were recorded. V shed 7 bases and J 7 bases; nucleotides not matched to a gene: 10. CDR1 is SGHRS and CDR2 is YFSETQ in the germline V gene. CDR3 length equals 13 residues. Clones were sequenced by immunoSEQ multiplex PCR, and TCRdb holds only the in-frame ones, with some missing. The data contain 100,000 to 150,000 clones, 70% to 90% of them singletons. As for this clone: Its antigen is still unknown.

The V gene is TRBV5-1, the J gene TRBJ1-1, with TRBD1 matching 7 bases. The sample taken for sequencing was blood. This TCR was recovered from a person between 18 and 75 years old in good health. CDR3 nucleotides: TGCGCCAGCGGTTCAGGGGGAATGGGTGAAGCTTTCTTT. It encodes CASGSGGMGEAFF. The full variable domain, with the rest looked up from reference TRBV5-1 and TRBJ1-1, is KAGVTQTPRYLIKTRGQQVTLSCSPISGHRSVSWYQQTPGQGLQFLFEYFSETQRNKGNFPGRFSGRQFSNSRSEMNVSTLELGDSALYLCASGSGGMGEAFFGQGTRLTVV.